These T cell receptor beta chains were read from a single sample in a study of blood T cell repertoires in COVID-19. Using immunoSEQ multiplex PCR, the repertoire was profiled, and TCRdb retains in-frame clones only, with some absent. Among around 180,000 clones listed, 86% were seen once. Sequences were obtained from peripheral blood. The receptors were gathered from a man in his 70s with active or convalescent COVID-19. CDR3s include the opening cysteine and the closing phenylalanine or tryptophan. Clone size is shown for a subset of rows, as once, few, many or a class of expanded clone.

clone_size: NA; v_call: TRBV7-2; cdr3_aa: CASSLEWAGRWVQQPQHF
clone_size: NA; v_call: TRBV3-1/TRBV3-2; cdr3_aa: CASSQVRGSHSGNTIYF
clone_size: NA; v_call: TRBV5-1; cdr3_aa: CASSFGGSSYNSPLHF
clone_size: NA; v_call: TRBV27; cdr3_aa: CASSGGGGAYGYTF
clone_size: NA; v_call: TRBV5-1; cdr3_aa: CASSSGTGVDYTF
clone_size: NA; v_call: TRBV18; cdr3_aa: CASSRDRGTYEQYF
clone_size: NA; v_call: TRBV30; cdr3_aa: CAWSEDRLSNQPQHF
clone_size: NA; v_call: TRBV3-1/TRBV3-2; cdr3_aa: CASGSVGNEKLFF
clone_size: NA; v_call: TRBV5-4; cdr3_aa: CASSEAGTRADTQYF
clone_size: NA; v_call: TRBV5-1; cdr3_aa: CASSSNPGGSPLHF
clone_size: NA; v_call: TRBV24-1; cdr3_aa: CATSDTSRNTGELFF
clone_size: NA; v_call: TRBV29-1; cdr3_aa: CSVDGGGRDYGYTF
clone_size: NA; v_call: TRBV7-9; cdr3_aa: CASSATGRSTEAFF
clone_size: NA; v_call: TRBV28; cdr3_aa: CASSWDYSNTGELFF
clone_size: NA; v_call: TRBV2; cdr3_aa: CASRSSGYGYTF
clone_size: NA; v_call: TRBV5-8; cdr3_aa: CASSLDRRYGYTF
clone_size: NA; v_call: TRBV19; cdr3_aa: CASSGRGRPNTGELFF
clone_size: NA; v_call: TRBV10-3; cdr3_aa: CAISESSASSYNEQFF
clone_size: NA; v_call: TRBV19; cdr3_aa: CASSMGDSLTRGYTF
clone_size: once; v_call: TRBV3-1/TRBV3-2; cdr3_aa: CASSRRGGETQYF
clone_size: NA; v_call: TRBV7-2; cdr3_aa: CASSLAVLAGGDTQYF
clone_size: once; v_call: TRBV10-3; cdr3_aa: CAISAGYEQYF
clone_size: NA; v_call: TRBV19; cdr3_aa: CASSPRGQRFSGNTIYF
clone_size: NA; v_call: TRBV7-3; cdr3_aa: CASSLGPAANTGELFF
clone_size: NA; v_call: TRBV27; cdr3_aa: CASSADRVRETQYF
clone_size: NA; v_call: TRBV6-6; cdr3_aa: CASSFDRGNYGYTF
clone_size: many; v_call: TRBV11-2; cdr3_aa: CASTLLTGIGYTF
clone_size: NA; v_call: TRBV12-3/TRBV12-4; cdr3_aa: CASSRTRTETQYF
clone_size: NA; v_call: TRBV2; cdr3_aa: CASIGLAGDSSYNEQFF
clone_size: NA; v_call: TRBV5-1; cdr3_aa: CASSLAGNQPQHF
clone_size: NA; v_call: TRBV27; cdr3_aa: CASSPAWAFSYEQYF
clone_size: NA; v_call: TRBV6-2/TRBV6-3; cdr3_aa: CASSFSGTGSYEQYF
clone_size: NA; v_call: TRBV4-3; cdr3_aa: CASSHHGQGAEAFF
clone_size: NA; v_call: TRBV7-2; cdr3_aa: CASSVTGTGTYEQYF
clone_size: NA; v_call: TRBV3-1/TRBV3-2; cdr3_aa: CASSGTKANTGELFF
clone_size: NA; v_call: TRBV5-5; cdr3_aa: CASSLGLTGAYNEQFF
clone_size: NA; v_call: TRBV28; cdr3_aa: CASSFPPRGGYGYTF
clone_size: NA; v_call: TRBV18; cdr3_aa: CASSSTAVRGNTIYF
clone_size: NA; v_call: TRBV2; cdr3_aa: CASRGSMNTEAFF
clone_size: NA; v_call: TRBV27; cdr3_aa: CASSLFGGRWTGANVLTF
clone_size: NA; v_call: TRBV7-9; cdr3_aa: CASSPGPTDTEGYTF
clone_size: NA; v_call: TRBV18; cdr3_aa: CASSPEWDTYSYEQYF
clone_size: NA; v_call: TRBV27; cdr3_aa: CASTQKVLSRAGSTDTQYF